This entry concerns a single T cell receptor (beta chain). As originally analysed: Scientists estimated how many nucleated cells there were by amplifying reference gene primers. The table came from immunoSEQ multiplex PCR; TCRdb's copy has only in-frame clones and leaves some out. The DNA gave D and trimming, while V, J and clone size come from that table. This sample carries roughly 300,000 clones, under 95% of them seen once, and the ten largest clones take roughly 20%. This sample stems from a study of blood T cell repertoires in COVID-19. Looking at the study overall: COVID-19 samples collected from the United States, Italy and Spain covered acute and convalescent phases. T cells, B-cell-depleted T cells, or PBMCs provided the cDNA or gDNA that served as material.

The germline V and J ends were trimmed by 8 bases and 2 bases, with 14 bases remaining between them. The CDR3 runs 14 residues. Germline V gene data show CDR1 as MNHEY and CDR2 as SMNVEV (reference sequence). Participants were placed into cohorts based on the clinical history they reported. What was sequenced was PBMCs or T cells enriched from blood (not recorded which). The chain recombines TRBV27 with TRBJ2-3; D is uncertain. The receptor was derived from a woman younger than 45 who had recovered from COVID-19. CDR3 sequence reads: CASRRPGYTDTQYF. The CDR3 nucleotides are TGTGCCAGCCGTAGACCAGGATACACAGATACGCAGTATTTT.